Below are 26 T cell receptor beta chains sequenced from a single sample in a study of OX40 agonist ivuxolimab in advanced cancers. Assay used: immunoSEQ multiplex PCR; TCRdb lists only in-frame clones, some missing. The table has roughly 93,000 clones, 90% to 95% seen once. Sequenced here: CD4+ or CD8+ T cells sorted from blood, sampled in a trial of the OX40 agonist ivuxolimab. The receptors originated from an adult with an advanced solid tumor such as melanoma, head and neck, liver or kidney cancer.

The chain uses TRBV11-3 and TRBJ2-7; D is unresolved. Germline assignment: CDR1 SGHNT and CDR2 YENEEA. The CDR3 runs to 12 residues. Between the trimmed V and J ends, which lost 5 bases and 0 bases, there was a span of 5 bases. CDR3 in amino acids: CASSPSSYEQYF. The CDR3 coding sequence is TGTGCCAGCAGCCCCTCCTCCTACGAGCAGTACTTC.

A word on this clone: Other DNA sequences within the sample encode an identical CDR3. The chain has TRBV19 and TRBJ2-2; D unclear. This CDR3 comprises 14 residues. Trimming removed 3 bases from V and 2 bases from J, with 7 bases in between. Germline V gene data show CDR1 as LNHDA and CDR2 as SQIVND (reference sequence). The CDR3 loop reads CASSILPNTGELFF. The CDR3 region has the DNA TGTGCCAGTAGTATTCTCCCAAACACCGGGGAGCTGTTTTTT.

The chain combines TRBV5-6 with TRBJ2-3, with TRBD1 identical over 10 bases. V shed 2 bases, J shed 2 bases, and the junction held 2 bases outside the gene matches. The CDR3 consists of 15 residues. Germline CDR1 is SGHDT and CDR2 is YYEEEE. CDR3 nucleotide sequence: TGTGCCAGCAGCTTCGACAGGGGGCTCACAGATACGCAGTATTTT. It yields the protein CASSFDRGLTDTQYF.

The chain joins TRBV5-4 to TRBJ2-3, with 8 bases matching TRBD2. Germline loops: CDR1 SGHNT, CDR2 YYREEE (reference sequence). V lost 2 bases to trimming and J lost 3 bases; unmatched junction nucleotides: 5. CDR3 length: 15 amino acids. The CDR3 region has the DNA TGTGCCAGCAGCTTAGCGGGAGTGGGGACAGATACGCAGTATTTT. Translation gives CASSLAGVGTDTQYF.

This clone is a singleton in its sample. The chain recombines TRBV7-3 with TRBJ2-5; D remains unclear. V was shortened by 5 bases and J by 4 bases, with 11 bases between the two germline ends. From germline, CDR1 is SGHTA and CDR2 FQGTGA. The CDR3 is 13 residues long. CDR3 in amino acids: CASSASISETQYF. In nucleotides, the CDR3 is TGTGCCAGCAGCGCCTCTATTTCAGAGACCCAGTACTTC.

The chain couples TRBV11-3 to TRBJ2-7, with D unclear. V was trimmed by 6 bases and J by 3 bases, leaving 15 bases between them. Per germline, CDR1 SGHNT and CDR2 YENEEA. The CDR3 consists of 14 residues. The CDR3 loop is CASSSPAQSYEQYF. The CDR3, as DNA: TGTGCCAGCAGTTCTCCCGCTCAGAGCTACGAGCAGTACTTC.

This chain uses TRBV19 with TRBJ2-3, with 8 bases that match TRBD1. Germline CDR1 and CDR2: LNHDA and SQIVND (reference sequence). The CDR3 runs to 16 residues. V shed 0 bases and J 1 base; nucleotides not matched to a gene: 3. For the CDR3, the DNA is TGTGCCAGTAGTATAGATGCAGGGGGCGGCACAGATACGCAGTATTTT. Amino acids: CASSIDAGGGTDTQYF.

This chain joins TRBV14 and TRBJ1-1; the D gene is possibly TRBD1 (5 bases). This CDR3 contains 13 residues. With 0 bases removed from V and 11 bases from J, the gap between germline ends came to 13 bases. Per germline, CDR1 SGHDN and CDR2 FVKESK. The chain's CDR3 is CASSQDLRVEAFF. The DNA of the CDR3 is TGTGCCAGCAGCCAAGATCTCAGGGTTGAGGCTTTCTTT. Based on the CDR3 plus reference TRBV14 and TRBJ1-1, the full variable domain is EAGVTQFPSHSVIEKGQTVTLRCDPISGHDNLYWYRRVMGKEIKFLLHFVKESKQDESGMPNNRFLAERTGGTYSTLKVQPAELEDSGVYFCASSQDLRVEAFFGQGTRLTVV.

The V call is TRBV5-4, the J call TRBJ1-1; D is uncertain. Germline loops: CDR1 SGHNT, CDR2 YYREEE (reference sequence). V lost 3 bases and J lost 4, with 10 bases in between. The CDR3 is 13 residues long. The CDR3 protein is CASSSPIGTEAFF. The CDR3 nucleotides read TGTGCCAGCAGCTCCCCGATTGGCACTGAAGCTTTCTTT.

The rearrangement links TRBV5-6 to TRBJ2-1, with unresolved D. The V end was cut by 2 bases, the J end by 3 bases, with 9 bases between. CDR1 SGHDT and CDR2 YYEEEE come from the germline V gene. The length of the CDR3 is 14 residues. The CDR3 DNA reads TGTGCCAGCAGCTTCTGGCAAAACTACAATGAGCAGTTCTTC. This codes for CASSFWQNYNEQFF.

The V and J genes are TRBV9 and TRBJ2-3; D not resolved. The ends were cut back, 0 bases at V and 4 bases at J, with 9 bases in the middle. Germline loops: CDR1 SGDLS, CDR2 YYNGEE. This CDR3 is built from 14 residues. This CDR3 reads CASSVAIRADTQYF. The CDR3 DNA reads as TGTGCCAGCAGCGTAGCTATTAGGGCAGATACGCAGTATTTT.

This chain connects TRBV9 to TRBJ2-5, with D possibly called TRBD1 or TRBD2 (5 bases each). V lost 0 bases and J 5 bases, leaving 8 bases between the germline ends. Germline CDR1 and CDR2: SGDLS and YYNGEE. CDR3 length: 13 residues. In DNA, the CDR3 is TGTGCCAGCAGCGTAGTTTGGGGGGAGACCCAGTACTTC. As protein: CASSVVWGETQYF.

The genes are TRBV27 and TRBJ1-5, with D uncertain. The CDR3 runs to 13 residues. The V end was cut by 6 bases, the J end by 7 bases, with 13 bases between. Germline V gives CDR1 MNHEY, CDR2 SMNVEV (reference sequence). This CDR3 reads CASSVRPFQPQHF. The CDR3, as DNA: TGTGCCAGCAGCGTTAGACCATTCCAGCCCCAGCATTTT.

V gene TRBV9 combines with J gene TRBJ2-7; TRBD1 aligns across 9 bases. The CDR3 covers 15 residues. The ends lost 0 bases at V and 5 bases at J; junction bases unmatched: 6. Germline assignment: CDR1 SGDLS and CDR2 YYNGEE. CDR3: CASSVATGGIDEQYF. The CDR3 DNA follows: TGTGCCAGCAGCGTAGCTACAGGGGGCATCGACGAGCAGTACTTC.

The rearrangement links TRBV5-8 to TRBJ2-2; 9 nucleotides line up with TRBD2. V lost 1 base and J lost 5; bases outside the gene matches: 3. The CDR3 has 15 amino acids. Per germline, CDR1 SGHTS and CDR2 YDEGEE. The CDR3 region has the DNA TGTGCCAGCAGCTTGTTAGCGGGAGTTACCGGGGAGCTGTTTTTT. As protein: CASSLLAGVTGELFF.

The chain combines TRBV4-1 with TRBJ1-1; D gene unclear. V shed 3 bases and J shed 2 bases, with 10 bases lying between them. Germline V gene data show CDR1 as MGHRA and CDR2 as YSYEKL. The CDR3 has 14 amino acids. The CDR3 reads CASSHREGNTEAFF. CDR3 DNA: TGCGCCAGCAGCCACCGTGAGGGAAACACTGAAGCTTTCTTT.

The genes are TRBV10-3 and TRBJ2-7, with 9 nucleotides matching TRBD1. Looked up from germline, CDR1 is ENHRY and CDR2 is SYGVKD. V lost 6 bases to trimming and J lost 5 bases; unmatched junction nucleotides: 8. The CDR3 has 14 residues. The CDR3 DNA reads as TGTGCCATCAGCAGCGGACAGGGGATGAACGAGCAGTACTTC. This codes for CAISSGQGMNEQYF.

CDR3 in amino acids: CASSVGGGGYTF. DNA of the CDR3: TGTGCCAGCAGCGTGGGAGGGGGGGGCTACACCTTC. The chain recombines TRBV9 with TRBJ1-2, with D possibly matching TRBD1 (6 bases). The CDR3 is made up of 12 amino acids. Trimming left V 2 bases short and J 8 bases short, with 10 bases between. Germline CDR1 SGDLS, CDR2 YYNGEE.

The chain is built from TRBV6-5 and TRBJ1-5; D is uncertain. Looked up from germline, CDR1 is MNHEY and CDR2 is SVGAGI. The CDR3 loop spans 11 amino acids. V lost 8 bases and J 3 bases, leaving 5 bases between the germline ends. CDR3 loop: CASAHNQPQHF. The CDR3 DNA sequence: TGTGCCAGCGCCCACAATCAGCCCCAGCATTTT.

The chain carries TRBV19 and TRBJ1-4; D call uncertain. Germline CDR1 is LNHDA and CDR2 is SQIVND (reference sequence). Trimming stripped 2 bases from V and 0 bases from J, with 7 bases between. CDR3 length: 15 amino acids. CDR3 nucleotides: TGTGCCAGTAGTATATCCAGCACAACTAATGAAAAACTGTTTTTT. Protein product: CASSISSTTNEKLFF. The full variable domain, with the rest looked up from reference TRBV19 and TRBJ1-4, is DGGITQSPKYLFRKEGQNVTLSCEQNLNHDAMYWYRQDPGQGLRLIYYSQIVNDFQKGDIAEGYSVSREKKESFPLTVTSAQKNPTAFYLCASSISSTTNEKLFFGSGTQLSVL.

The chain recombines TRBV5-6 with TRBJ2-5; 9 nucleotides align to TRBD2. CDR3 length: 17 residues. Unmatched junction bases numbered 14, after V lost 4 bases and J lost 4 bases. Germline assignment: CDR1 SGHDT and CDR2 YYEEEE. In DNA, the CDR3 is TGTGCCAGCAGCCCCGTGTGGCGGGGGGGCCGTATAGAGACCCAGTACTTC. Encoded protein: CASSPVWRGGRIETQYF.

V usage is TRBV11-3 and J usage is TRBJ2-7; D is possibly TRBD1 or TRBD2 (5 bases each). V was cut by 4 bases and J by 0 bases, with 10 bases left in between. Germline loops: CDR1 SGHNT, CDR2 YENEEA. The CDR3 has 14 residues. CDR3 in DNA: TGTGCCAGCAGCTCTCGGGGCATCTCCTACGAGCAGTACTTC. Translated: CASSSRGISYEQYF.

The chain employs TRBV9 and TRBJ2-1, with 7 bases fitting TRBD2. Germline V gene lookup returns CDR1 SGDLS and CDR2 YYNGEE. V was clipped by 2 bases and J by 4 bases; unmatched bases: 9. The CDR3 contains 16 residues. CDR3 amino acids: CASSVTRGGRYNEQFF. In nucleotides, the CDR3 is TGTGCCAGCAGCGTCACTCGGGGAGGGAGGTACAATGAGCAGTTCTTC. Supplemented by reference TRBV9 and TRBJ2-1, the full variable domain reads DSGVTQTPKHLITATGQRVTLRCSPRSGDLSVYWYQQSLDQGLQFLIQYYNGEERAKGNILERFSAQQFPDLHSELNLSSLELGDSALYFCASSVTRGGRYNEQFFGPGTRLTVL.

With regard to this clone: Other nucleotide sequences from this sample produce the same CDR3. The gene calls are TRBV29-1 and TRBJ1-1; no clear D. Germline CDR1 and CDR2: SQVTM and ANQGSEA. The germline V and J ends were trimmed by 6 bases and 0 bases, with 2 bases remaining between them. This CDR3 is built from 10 residues. Here the CDR3 reads CSVLNTEAFF. The CDR3 DNA sequence: TGCAGCGTCTTGAACACTGAAGCTTTCTTT.

This clone showed up just once. The chain joins TRBV30 to TRBJ1-4; D not resolved. The CDR3 has 14 residues. Germline V gene sequence: CDR1 GTSNPN, CDR2 SVGIG (reference sequence). V lost 4 bases, J lost 7 bases, and 16 bases lay in between. This CDR3 reads CAWILGPVGEKLFF. DNA for the CDR3: TGTGCCTGGATACTTGGCCCGGTGGGTGAAAAACTGTTTTTT.

The V gene is TRBV7-2, the J gene TRBJ2-7; TRBD1 aligns across 7 bases. Trimming removed 0 bases from V and 6 bases from J; junction bases left unmatched: 14. This CDR3 has 17 amino acids. Germline-derived CDR1 and CDR2 are SGHTA and FQGNSA. CDR3: CASSLAGDSKTRGEQYF. The CDR3 DNA reads as TGTGCCAGCAGCTTAGCGGGGGACAGCAAAACTCGAGGCGAGCAGTACTTC.